The clone carrying this T cell receptor (beta chain) was recorded once. V dropped 4 bases and J dropped 3 bases, with 6 bases sitting between them. Germline lookup yields CDR1 KGHDR and CDR2 SFDVKD. The length of the CDR3 is 14 residues. The repertoire was sequenced with immunoSEQ multiplex PCR; TCRdb's copy has only in-frame clones and lacks some. Among under 300,000 clones listed, 75% to 90% were seen once. The data belong to a study of blood T cell repertoires in COVID-19. Study-level information: Nucleic acid was either cDNA or gDNA, and it came from T cells, B-cell-depleted T cells, or PBMCs.

This TCR was recovered from a woman in her sixties or seventies with COVID-19, enrolled during active disease. The chain has TRBV24-1 and TRBJ1-6; weak D call: TRBD1 (5 bases). The material sequenced was peripheral blood. The CDR3 DNA reads TGTGCCACCAGTGAAGGGGTCTATAATTCACCCCTCCACTTT. Translation gives CATSEGVYNSPLHF.